Described below is a single TCR beta chain sequence and its context. The antigen remains undetermined. This record comes from a study of PD-1 blockade in mismatch repair-deficient tumors. Study results and limitations: After pembrolizumab, tumor-resident clones rose rapidly, then generally contracted before radiologic responses.

Every patient had mismatch repair deficiency by PCR or immunohistochemistry. A few pembrolizumab responders had their TCRs sequenced. Germline CDR1 is SGDLS and CDR2 is YYNGEE. J gave up 3 bases and V 2 bases, and 4 bases lay outside the gene matches. There are 16 residues in the CDR3. Only in-frame clones appear in the TCRdb table, and some are missing; sequencing was by immunoSEQ multiplex PCR. The data hold about 120,000 clones, with about 88% observed a single time. J is TRBJ2-7 and V is TRBV9; TRBD2 matches at 14 bases. The origin of this receptor is an adult with mismatch repair-deficient cancer. Sequencing used peripheral blood, obtained 44 weeks after starting pembrolizumab. The CDR3 here is CASSVAGTSGSYEQYF. The CDR3, as DNA: TGTGCCAGCAGCGTCGCCGGGACTAGCGGGAGCTACGAGCAGTACTTC.